Each of the 11 T cell receptor beta chains below was sequenced from the same sample in a study of blood T cell repertoires in COVID-19. Produced via immunoSEQ multiplex PCR; TCRdb's table is partial and in-frame only. The profile shows 35,000 to 45,000 clones, 70% to 85% of them singletons. Sequencing was done on a sample of peripheral blood. These receptors were taken from a woman older than 75 with acute or convalescent COVID-19.

The V and J genes are TRBV7-9 and TRBJ2-1, with D perhaps matching TRBD1 (6 bases). V lost 5 bases and J lost 5, with 19 bases in between. The CDR3 covers 16 residues. Germline assignment: CDR1 SEHNR and CDR2 FQNEAQ (reference sequence). The CDR3 sequence is CASSPIQGFVHNEQFF. For the CDR3, the DNA is TGTGCCAGCAGCCCAATACAGGGTTTCGTTCACAATGAGCAGTTCTTC.

This clone was counted between two and nine times. The genes are TRBV29-1 and TRBJ1-2; 7 positions agree with TRBD1. The V gene end was trimmed by 1 base and the J gene end by 7 bases; junction bases not matched to a gene: 12. This CDR3 has 15 residues. Germline CDR1 is SQVTM and CDR2 is ANQGSEA. DNA for the CDR3: TGCAGCGTTGAAGGTGCGAGTCAGGGGGACGGTGGCTACACCTTC. This translates into CSVEGASQGDGGYTF.

The CDR3 reads CASSESLEPTDTQYF. The CDR3 coding sequence is TGCGCCAGCAGTGAGAGCCTAGAGCCCACAGATACGCAGTATTTT. The chain employs TRBV10-1 and TRBJ2-3, with D uncertain. V was pared by 2 bases and J by 2 bases, with 11 bases between. Per germline, CDR1 WNHNN and CDR2 SYGVQD (reference sequence). This CDR3 has 15 amino acids.

The chain carries TRBV18 and TRBJ1-1, with 10 bases lining up with TRBD1. J lost 9 bases, V lost 5 bases, and 9 bases had no gene match. CDR1 and CDR2 (germline): KGHSH, LQKENI. There are 14 residues in the CDR3. The DNA of the CDR3 is TGTGCCAGCTCATCGTTCGGACAGGGGGACAAAGCTTTCTTT. Amino acids: CASSSFGQGDKAFF.

The CDR3 sequence is CATSGQAYNEQFF. Here the CDR3 DNA reads TGTGCCACCAGTGGACAGGCCTACAATGAGCAGTTCTTC. J is TRBJ2-1 and V is TRBV24-1, with D maybe TRBD1 (6 bases). Germline CDR1 KGHDR, CDR2 SFDVKD. The CDR3 consists of 13 residues. V dropped 5 bases and J dropped 2 bases, with 6 bases sitting between them.

This clone was seen at least ten times. The junction shows a germline mismatch at one end, possibly a read error. The J gene is TRBJ2-7, the V gene TRBV2, with 7 bases fitting TRBD2. The CDR3 contains 16 residues. CDR1 and CDR2 from the germline V gene are SNHLY and FYNNEI. CDR3 region: CARSGGDRVGSYEQYF. In DNA, the CDR3 is TGTGCCCGCAGTGGGGGGGACCGGGTGGGCTCCTACGAGCAGTACTTC. Full variable domain (outside the CDR3, taken from reference TRBV2 and TRBJ2-7): EPEVTQTPSHQVTQMGQEVILRCVPISNHLYFYWYRQILGQKVEFLVSFYNNEISEKSEIFDDQFSVERPDGSNFTLKIRSTKLEDSAMYFCARSGGDRVGSYEQYFGPGTRLTVT.

The chain employs TRBV7-2 and TRBJ2-7, with 8 positions matching TRBD1. Trimming took 5 bases from V and 6 from J; bases not matched to a gene: 3. Germline V CDR1 and CDR2: SGHTA, FQGNSA. CDR3 length: 12 residues. CDR3 sequence reads: CASSQGASEQYF. The CDR3 coding sequence is TGTGCCAGCAGCCAGGGGGCTAGCGAGCAGTACTTC.

The genes are TRBV5-4 and TRBJ1-6; D ambiguous. The germline CDR1 and CDR2 sequences are SGHNT and YYREEE (reference sequence). The CDR3 has 16 residues. Between the trimmed V and J ends, which lost 4 bases and 2 bases, there was a span of 13 bases. The CDR3 DNA reads as TGTGCCAGCAGCAGGAAGGCGGATACCTATAATTCACCCCTCCACTTT. Its protein is CASSRKADTYNSPLHF.

This clone was seen more than once but under ten times. The chain is built from TRBV4-1 and TRBJ2-3; TRBD2 matches 8 bases. J gave up 0 bases and V 1 base, and 15 bases lay outside the gene matches. Germline-derived CDR1 and CDR2 are MGHRA and YSYEKL. The CDR3 covers 20 residues. CDR3 sequence (DNA): TGCGCCAGCAGCCAAGGGGTGCCGGGAGGGCCAATAACTAGCACAGATACGCAGTATTTT. Translating gives CASSQGVPGGPITSTDTQYF.

The J gene is TRBJ2-1, the V gene TRBV19, with D possibly being TRBD2 (6 bases). This CDR3 spans 15 amino acids. Per germline, CDR1 LNHDA and CDR2 SQIVND (reference sequence). V gave up 6 bases and J gave up 0 bases, with 12 bases separating them. CDR3 protein: CASRNLASSYNEQFF. As DNA, the CDR3 is TGTGCCAGTAGGAATCTAGCGAGCTCCTACAATGAGCAGTTCTTC.

This rearrangement joins TRBV6-5 to TRBJ1-4; a possible D gene is TRBD1 (5 bases). Per the germline V gene, CDR1 is MNHEY and CDR2 is SVGAGI. The V and J ends lost 6 bases and 7 bases respectively, with 12 bases between them. The CDR3 is made up of 13 amino acids. CDR3 region: CASSQGRGEKLFF. Written as DNA, the CDR3 is TGTGCCAGCAGCCAGGGAAGGGGTGAAAAACTGTTTTTT.